Presented here are 21 T cell receptor beta chains from one specimen sequenced in a study of blood T cells in healthy people across ages. A second PCR of 7 to 11 cycles used a sample-barcoded 5' primer and a J-beta primer mix. One entry per CDR3 protein, called by TCRdb with MiXCR from the 5' RACE reads. Of under 1 million distinct CDR3 sequences listed, under 45% are singletons. The source material was blood. The receptors were sampled from a man in his sixties in good health.

This clonotype was seen a few times. The rearrangement joins TRBV4-2 to TRBJ2-1; TRBD2 aligns across 16 bases. CDR1 and CDR2 (germline): LGHNA, YNFKEQ. J lost 2 bases, V lost 0 bases, and 7 bases had no gene match. This CDR3 has 20 residues. The CDR3 nucleotides read TGTGCCAGCAGCCAAGAGAGGCTGGGACTAGCGGGGGGGCCCTACAATGAGCAGTTCTTC. Its protein product is CASSQERLGLAGGPYNEQFF.

This clonotype came up a few times. The J gene is TRBJ2-7, the V gene TRBV24-1, with 9 positions matching TRBD1. There are 16 residues in the CDR3. Germline-derived CDR1 and CDR2 are KGHDR and SFDVKD. V shed 9 bases, J shed 6 bases, and the junction held 17 bases outside the gene matches. The CDR3 sequence: CATLPLGTGSSGEQYF. In nucleotides, the CDR3 is TGTGCCACCCTACCACTCGGGACAGGGTCTTCCGGCGAGCAGTACTTC.

This clonotype was picked up a small number of times. The chain recombines TRBV5-1 with TRBJ2-3; D is perhaps TRBD1 or TRBD2 (6 bases each). CDR3 size: 16 residues. Germline CDR1 is SGHRS and CDR2 is YFSETQ. The V end was cut by 4 bases, the J end by 3 bases, with 18 bases between. The CDR3 sequence is CASSRGGGQGTDTQYF. The CDR3 nucleotides are TGCGCCAGCAGCCGAGGAGGGGGGCAAGGAACAGATACGCAGTATTTT.

The chain joins TRBV18 to TRBJ2-5; the match to TRBD1 covers 10 bases. CDR3 length: 15 residues. The J segment lost 11 bases and the V segment lost 3 bases, leaving 12 bases of the junction unmatched. The germline V gene encodes CDR1 KGHSH and CDR2 LQKENI. The CDR3 region is CASSPRQGAITEQYF. The CDR3 DNA sequence: TGTGCCAGCTCACCTAGACAGGGGGCGATTACTGAGCAGTACTTC.

This clonotype was recorded a few times. The rearrangement uses TRBV20-1 and TRBJ2-5; D may be TRBD2 (6 bases). CDR3 size: 15 residues. Trimming pared 3 bases from V and 1 base from J, leaving 15 bases between. Germline lookup yields CDR1 DFQATT and CDR2 SNEGSKA (reference sequence). The CDR3 DNA reads as TGCAGTGCTAGCCGGGGACTTACAACCCAAGAGACCCAGTACTTC. This encodes CSASRGLTTQETQYF.

This clonotype was observed a handful of times. The rearrangement uses TRBV3-1 and TRBJ2-1; 11 nucleotides match TRBD2. Germline CDR1 reads LGHDT; CDR2 reads YNNKEL (reference sequence). CDR3 length: 16 residues. V was pared by 5 bases and J by 5 bases, with 8 bases of the junction left unmatched. The CDR3 region is CASSKSTSGDNNEQFF. DNA of the CDR3: TGTGCCAGCAGCAAATCGACTAGCGGGGACAACAATGAGCAGTTCTTC.

There are many counts of this clonotype. The chain joins TRBV7-9 to TRBJ2-1, with TRBD1 as a possible D gene (6 bases). This CDR3 comprises 15 residues. Deletions cut 5 bases from V and 2 bases from J, with 13 bases between. Germline V gives CDR1 SEHNR, CDR2 FQNEAQ (reference sequence). Written as DNA, the CDR3 is TGTGCCAGCAGCACCGACAGGACCCCCTACAATGAGCAGTTCTTC. It yields the protein CASSTDRTPYNEQFF.

This rearrangement joins TRBV20-1 to TRBJ2-5, with 7 bases that match TRBD2. The germline V gene encodes CDR1 DFQATT and CDR2 SNEGSKA (reference sequence). This CDR3 comprises 15 residues. With 6 bases clipped from V and 2 bases from J, the junction kept 12 bases outside the gene matches. The CDR3 DNA reads as TGCAGTGCGCGGACTAGGAGGAAGGTTCAAGAGACCCAGTACTTC. It is translated as CSARTRRKVQETQYF.

The chain has TRBV7-2 and TRBJ2-3; possible D gene TRBD1, 6 bases. CDR1 and CDR2 from the germline V gene are SGHTA and FQGNSA. V was shortened by 5 bases and J by 0 bases, with 12 bases between the two germline ends. This CDR3 comprises 15 residues. CDR3 sequence reads: CASSRGQLSTDTQYF. CDR3 sequence (DNA): TGTGCCAGCAGCAGAGGACAGCTAAGCACAGATACGCAGTATTTT.

The V gene is TRBV19, the J gene TRBJ2-1; 7 bases are shared with TRBD2. The CDR3 totals 14 residues. Germline V gene lookup returns CDR1 LNHDA and CDR2 SQIVND (reference sequence). The junction had 3 bases not matched to a gene; V was cut back by 6 bases and J by 1 base. This CDR3 is CASRAGPSYNEQFF. The CDR3 region has the DNA TGTGCCAGTAGAGCGGGGCCGTCCTACAATGAGCAGTTCTTC.

This clonotype occurred a few times. The V gene is TRBV5-5, the J gene TRBJ2-3, with 9 bases that match TRBD1. The J segment lost 4 bases and the V segment lost 0 bases, leaving 3 bases of the junction unmatched. CDR1 and CDR2 from the germline V gene are SGHKS and YYEKEE (reference sequence). This CDR3 comprises 15 residues. The CDR3 spells CASSLDTGGADTQYF. CDR3 in DNA: TGTGCCAGCAGCTTGGACACAGGGGGCGCAGATACGCAGTATTTT.

This clonotype has only a few counts. This chain joins TRBV7-2 and TRBJ2-5; the match to TRBD2 covers 10 bases. V lost 2 bases, J lost 5 bases, and 14 bases stayed unmatched. The CDR3 runs 18 residues. Germline V gene sequence: CDR1 SGHTA, CDR2 FQGNSA. The DNA of the CDR3 is TGTGCCAGCAGCTTATCCCCTTATGGAGAGCGGGGGGGGGAGACCCAGTACTTC. Its translation: CASSLSPYGERGGETQYF.

A single count supports this clonotype. The V and J genes are TRBV20-1 and TRBJ2-3; 13 nucleotides line up with TRBD2. Germline V gene data show CDR1 as DFQATT and CDR2 as SNEGSKA (reference sequence). Germline trimming cut 3 bases from V and 6 bases from J; bases unmatched to any gene: 3. The CDR3 is 14 residues long. In nucleotides, the CDR3 is TGCAGTGCTAGCAAGGGACTAGCGGGGGATACGCAGTATTTT. This translates into CSASKGLAGDTQYF.

CDR3 sequence (DNA): TGTGCCAGCAGTCACAACCTCAATGAGCAGTTCTTC. It encodes CASSHNLNEQFF. The chain combines TRBV27 with TRBJ2-1; D is unclear. Trimming shortened V by 5 bases and J by 6 bases, and 8 bases separated the two germline ends. There are 12 residues in the CDR3. The germline gives CDR1 MNHEY, CDR2 SMNVEV (reference sequence).

This rearrangement joins TRBV4-1 to TRBJ2-3; the D gene is possibly TRBD1 (5 bases). V lost 3 bases and J lost 4, with 11 bases in between. The CDR3 consists of 14 residues. CDR1 and CDR2 (germline): MGHRA, YSYEKL. The CDR3, as DNA: TGCGCCAGCAGCCAGGGCGGCAGGGCAGATACGCAGTATTTT. Translating it yields CASSQGGRADTQYF.

This clonotype was seen a few times. The chain employs TRBV28 and TRBJ2-1; 9 bases line up with TRBD2. Germline assignment: CDR1 MDHEN and CDR2 SYDVKM. J was trimmed by 6 bases and V by 7 bases; bases with no gene match: 10. The CDR3 is 15 residues long. The CDR3 sequence: CASTYSLAGRNEQFF. The CDR3 nucleotides are TGTGCCAGCACCTACAGTCTAGCGGGGCGCAATGAGCAGTTCTTC.

This clonotype was observed a handful of times. The genes are TRBV9 and TRBJ2-7, with 7 bases identical to TRBD2. J lost 0 bases, V lost 0 bases, and 3 bases had no gene match. The CDR3 covers 15 residues. CDR1 is SGDLS and CDR2 is YYNGEE in the germline V gene. The CDR3 DNA follows: TGTGCCAGCAGCGTAGGCGAGCGGGGCTCCTACGAGCAGTACTTC. Translating gives CASSVGERGSYEQYF.

CDR3 sequence: CSAREGRGGGDTQYF. The CDR3 DNA is TGCAGTGCTAGAGAGGGGCGGGGGGGCGGTGATACGCAGTATTTT. V and J are TRBV20-1 and TRBJ2-3; TRBD2 matches at 9 bases. CDR1 and CDR2 (germline): DFQATT, SNEGSKA (reference sequence). V was pared by 0 bases and J by 6 bases, with 7 bases of the junction left unmatched. The CDR3 has 15 residues.

V is TRBV7-2 and J is TRBJ2-3; D unresolved. The germline V gene encodes CDR1 SGHTA and CDR2 FQGNSA. This CDR3 region has 15 residues. V was shortened by 0 bases and J by 5 bases, with 12 bases between the two germline ends. The CDR3 protein is CASSLAGLAVDTQYF. The CDR3 DNA follows: TGTGCCAGCAGCTTAGCCGGCCTGGCGGTAGATACGCAGTATTTT. Looking up the rest from reference TRBV7-2 and TRBJ2-3 gives the full variable domain: GAGVSQSPSNKVTEKGKDVELRCDPISGHTALYWYRQSLGQGLEFLIYFQGNSAPDKSGLPSDRFSAERTGGSVSTLTIQRTQQEDSAVYLCASSLAGLAVDTQYFGPGTRLTVL.

The rearrangement uses TRBV10-3 and TRBJ2-5; tentatively, D is TRBD2 (5 bases). Trimming removed 2 bases at V and 5 bases at J, with 12 bases between. The CDR3 runs 14 residues. The germline V gene encodes CDR1 ENHRY and CDR2 SYGVKD. The CDR3 DNA is TGTGCCATCAGTGAGCCCGGGGAGTCGGAGACCCAGTACTTC. It is translated as CAISEPGESETQYF.

The chain combines TRBV12-3 or TRBV12-4 with TRBJ2-3; 11 nucleotides agree with TRBD2. Germline trimming cut 8 bases from V and 8 bases from J; bases unmatched to any gene: 24. CDR3 length equals 19 residues. CDR3 region: CASASGTELAGGGTGTQYF. The CDR3 bases are TGTGCCAGCGCGTCCGGGACAGAGCTAGCGGGGGGCGGAACCGGTACGCAGTATTTT.